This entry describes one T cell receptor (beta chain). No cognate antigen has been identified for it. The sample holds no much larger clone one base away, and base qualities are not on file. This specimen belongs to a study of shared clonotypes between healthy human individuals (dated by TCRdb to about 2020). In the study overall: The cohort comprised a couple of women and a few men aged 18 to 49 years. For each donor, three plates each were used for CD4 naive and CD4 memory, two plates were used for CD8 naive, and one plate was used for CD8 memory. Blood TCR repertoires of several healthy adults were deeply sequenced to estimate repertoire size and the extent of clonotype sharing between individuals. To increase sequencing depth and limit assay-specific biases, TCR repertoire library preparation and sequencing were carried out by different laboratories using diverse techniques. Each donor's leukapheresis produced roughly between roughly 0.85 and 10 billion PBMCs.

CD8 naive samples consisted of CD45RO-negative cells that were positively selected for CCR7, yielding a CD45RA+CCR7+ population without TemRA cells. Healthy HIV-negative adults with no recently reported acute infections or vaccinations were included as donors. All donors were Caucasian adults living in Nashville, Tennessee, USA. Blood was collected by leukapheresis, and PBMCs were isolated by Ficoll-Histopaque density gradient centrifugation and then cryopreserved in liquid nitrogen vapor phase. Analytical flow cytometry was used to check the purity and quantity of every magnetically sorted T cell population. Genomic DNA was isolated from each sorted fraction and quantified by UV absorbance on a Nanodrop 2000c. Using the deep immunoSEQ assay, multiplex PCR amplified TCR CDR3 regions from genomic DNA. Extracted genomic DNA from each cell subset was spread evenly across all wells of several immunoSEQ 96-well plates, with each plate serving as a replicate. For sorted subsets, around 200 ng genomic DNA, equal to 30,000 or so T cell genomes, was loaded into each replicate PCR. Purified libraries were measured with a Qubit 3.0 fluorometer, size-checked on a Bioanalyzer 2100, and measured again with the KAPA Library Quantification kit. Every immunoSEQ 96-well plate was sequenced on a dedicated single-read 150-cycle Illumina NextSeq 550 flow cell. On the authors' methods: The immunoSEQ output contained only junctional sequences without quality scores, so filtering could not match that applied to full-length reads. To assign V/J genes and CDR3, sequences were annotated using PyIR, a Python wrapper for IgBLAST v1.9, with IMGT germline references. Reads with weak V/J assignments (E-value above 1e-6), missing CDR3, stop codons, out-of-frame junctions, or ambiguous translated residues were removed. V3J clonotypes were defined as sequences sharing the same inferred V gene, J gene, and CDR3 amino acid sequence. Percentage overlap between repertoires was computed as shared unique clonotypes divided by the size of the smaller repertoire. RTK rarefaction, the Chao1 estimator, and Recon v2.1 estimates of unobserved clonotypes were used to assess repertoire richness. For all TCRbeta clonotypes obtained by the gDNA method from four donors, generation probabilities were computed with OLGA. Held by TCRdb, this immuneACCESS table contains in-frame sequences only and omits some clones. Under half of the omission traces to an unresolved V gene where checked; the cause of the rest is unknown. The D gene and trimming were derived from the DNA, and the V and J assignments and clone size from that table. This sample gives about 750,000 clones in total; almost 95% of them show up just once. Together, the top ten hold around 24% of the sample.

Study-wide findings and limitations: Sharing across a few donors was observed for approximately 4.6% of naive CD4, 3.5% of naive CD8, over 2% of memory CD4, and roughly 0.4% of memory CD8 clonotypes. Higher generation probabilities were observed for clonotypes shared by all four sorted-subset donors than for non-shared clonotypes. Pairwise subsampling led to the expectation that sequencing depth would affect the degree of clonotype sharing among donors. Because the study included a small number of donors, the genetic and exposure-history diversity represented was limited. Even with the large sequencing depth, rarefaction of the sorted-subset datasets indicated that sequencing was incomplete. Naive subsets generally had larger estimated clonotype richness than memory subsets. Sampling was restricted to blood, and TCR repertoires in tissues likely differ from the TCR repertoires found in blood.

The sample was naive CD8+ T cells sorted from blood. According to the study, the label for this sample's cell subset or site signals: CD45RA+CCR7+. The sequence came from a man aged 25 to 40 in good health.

The sequenced DNA: TGTGCCAGCAGTCCCGATGGGGCCACCTACGAGCAGTACTTC. Its translation reads: CASSPDGATYEQYF. The chain employs TRBV27 and TRBJ2-7, with TRBD1 as a weak D call on 5 bases. The cysteine opens and the phenylalanine closes a CDR3 of 14 amino acids. The DNA shown is the 42-base CDR3, in frame from base 1. Per the germline V gene (reference sequence), MNHEY is the CDR1 and SMNVEV is the CDR2. At the junction V is shortened by 5 bases and J by 2 bases, with 13 bases in between.